This T cell receptor beta chain came from a study of blood T cell repertoires in COVID-19. This clone came up once. Original processing notes: Reference gene primer amplification gave nucleated cell count estimates. Sequencing was performed with immunoSEQ multiplex PCR; in TCRdb, only in-frame clones are kept and a portion is missing. The V and J calls and clone size are taken from that table; D and trimming were inferred from the DNA. The top ten clones hold about 8.9% of a sample with some 210,000 clones, 81% of them seen once. The CDR3 sequence is 17 residues long. The V segment lost 3 bases and the J segment 4 bases; nucleotides outside the gene matches: 13. CDR1 KGHDR and CDR2 SFDVKD come from the germline V gene. The cohort comprised adults aged about 18 to 100 years residing in 20 to 30 US areas. Which cohort a participant joined came from the clinical history participants gave.

This clonotype originated in a woman aged 45-59 years with acute COVID-19. Sequencing was carried out using PBMCs or T cells enriched from blood (not recorded which). The rearrangement joins TRBV24-1 to TRBJ1-1, with 7 nucleotides matching TRBD1. CDR3 DNA sequence: TGTGCCACCAGTGATCTACGGACAGGAAGGCCCCCCACTGAAGCTTTCTTT. Protein sequence: CATSDLRTGRPPTEAFF.